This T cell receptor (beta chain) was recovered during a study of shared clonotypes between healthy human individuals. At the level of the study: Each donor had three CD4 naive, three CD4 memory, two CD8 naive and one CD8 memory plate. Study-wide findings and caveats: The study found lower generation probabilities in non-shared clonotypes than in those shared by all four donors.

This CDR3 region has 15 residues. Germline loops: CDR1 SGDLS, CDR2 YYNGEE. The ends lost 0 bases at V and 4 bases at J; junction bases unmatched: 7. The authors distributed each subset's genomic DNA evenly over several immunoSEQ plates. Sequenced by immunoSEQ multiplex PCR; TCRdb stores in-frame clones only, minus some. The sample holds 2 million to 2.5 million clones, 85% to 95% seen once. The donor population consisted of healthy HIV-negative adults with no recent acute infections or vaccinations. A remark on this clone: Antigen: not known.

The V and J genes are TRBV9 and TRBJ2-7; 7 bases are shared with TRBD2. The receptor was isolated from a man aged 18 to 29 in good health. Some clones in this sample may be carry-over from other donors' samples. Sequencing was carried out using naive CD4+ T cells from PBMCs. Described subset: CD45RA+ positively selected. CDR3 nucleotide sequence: TGTGCCAGCAGCGTAGAACCCGGGAGGAGTTACGAGCAGTACTTC. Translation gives CASSVEPGRSYEQYF.